This T cell receptor (beta chain) was documented in a study of T cell responses to AZD1222 COVID-19 vaccine. Assay used: immunoSEQ multiplex PCR; TCRdb lists only in-frame clones, some missing. The top ten clones hold 1.5% to 2% of a sample with over 85,000 clones, roughly nine tenths of them seen once. The V gene's germline CDR1 is MGHRA and CDR2 YSYEKL. CDR3 size: 13 residues. The V end was cut by 5 bases, the J end by 3 bases, with 11 bases between. The clonotype originates from an adult in good health. The chain carries TRBV4-1 and TRBJ2-7; no clear D gene. The specimen was peripheral blood, collected on day 0 of AZD1222 vaccination. Written as DNA, the CDR3 is TGCGCCAGCAGCGGAACTATTCGCTACGAGCAGTACTTC. This encodes CASSGTIRYEQYF.